A single sample gave rise to the 3 T cell receptor beta chains below, sequenced in a study of PD-1 blockade in classical Hodgkin lymphoma. Some clones are missing from TCRdb's copy, which holds only in-frame ones; the method was immunoSEQ multiplex PCR. The data hold 20,000 to 30,000 clones, with 81% observed a single time. No patient escaped relapse after autologous stem cell transplantation, and brentuximab vedotin exposure varied. The sample was peripheral blood mononuclear cells (PBMCs), taken before the second cycle of nivolumab. These receptors were collected from a human donor with classical Hodgkin lymphoma.

V and J are TRBV5-6 and TRBJ1-3; 8 nucleotides align to TRBD1. The trim removed 4 bases at V and 0 bases at J, leaving 6 bases unmatched. CDR3 length: 16 residues. Germline CDR1 reads SGHDT; CDR2 reads YYEEEE. This CDR3 is CASSPTGASSGNTIYF. DNA of the CDR3: TGTGCCAGCAGCCCGACAGGGGCGAGCTCTGGAAACACCATATATTTT.

CDR3 amino acids: CASRGDRGRETQYF. The CDR3 nucleotides read TGTGCCAGCAGGGGGGACAGGGGGAGGGAGACCCAGTACTTC. The V gene is TRBV6-4, the J gene TRBJ2-5; 11 bases align to TRBD1. CDR3 size: 14 residues. Germline V gives CDR1 MRHNA, CDR2 SNTAGT. Trimming removed 6 bases from V and 5 bases from J; junction bases left unmatched: 5.

The chain carries TRBV28 and TRBJ2-2; D might be TRBD2 (6 bases). The germline gives CDR1 MDHEN, CDR2 SYDVKM. CDR3 length equals 15 residues. V lost 5 bases, J lost 5 bases, and 15 bases lay in between. The CDR3 bases are TGTGCCAGCAGTCCGAGTGAGGAGGGAACCGGGGAGCTGTTTTTT. Its translation: CASSPSEEGTGELFF.